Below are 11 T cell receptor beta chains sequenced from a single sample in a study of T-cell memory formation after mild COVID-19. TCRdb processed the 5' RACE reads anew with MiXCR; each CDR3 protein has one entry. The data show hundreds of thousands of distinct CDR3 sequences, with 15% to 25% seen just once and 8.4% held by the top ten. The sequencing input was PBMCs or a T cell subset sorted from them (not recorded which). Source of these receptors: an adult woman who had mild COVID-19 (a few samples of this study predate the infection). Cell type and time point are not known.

The CDR3, as DNA: TGTGCCAGCAGCTTCGACAGCGGAGTGAACACCGGGGAGCTGTTTTTT. Translated, it gives CASSFDSGVNTGELFF. This chain connects TRBV7-9 to TRBJ2-2; D tentatively fits TRBD1 or TRBD2 (5 bases each). The germline CDR1 and CDR2 sequences are SEHNR and FQNEAQ (reference sequence). The CDR3 is made up of 16 amino acids. The ends were cut back, 3 bases at V and 1 base at J, with 12 bases in the middle.

The CDR3 protein is CASSLAGTDSSYEQYF. CDR3 sequence (DNA): TGTGCCAGCAGCTTAGCCGGGACAGACAGCTCCTACGAGCAGTACTTC. The chain combines TRBV7-6 with TRBJ2-7, with TRBD1 identical over 7 bases. Trimming took 0 bases from V and 0 from J; bases not matched to a gene: 5. This CDR3 spans 16 amino acids. Germline V gene sequence: CDR1 SGHVS, CDR2 FNYEAQ.

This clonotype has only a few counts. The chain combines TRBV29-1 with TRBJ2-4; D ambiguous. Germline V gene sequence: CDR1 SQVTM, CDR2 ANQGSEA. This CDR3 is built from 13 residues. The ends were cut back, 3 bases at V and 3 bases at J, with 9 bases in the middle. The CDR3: CSVEDGLKNIQYF. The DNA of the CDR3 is TGCAGCGTTGAGGACGGCCTCAAAAACATTCAGTACTTC.

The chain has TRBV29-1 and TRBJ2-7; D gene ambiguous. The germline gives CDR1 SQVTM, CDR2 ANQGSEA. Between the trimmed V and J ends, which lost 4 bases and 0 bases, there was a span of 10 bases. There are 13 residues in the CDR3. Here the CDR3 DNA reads TGCAGCGTTGCCCATACAAGCTCCTACGAGCAGTACTTC. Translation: CSVAHTSSYEQYF.

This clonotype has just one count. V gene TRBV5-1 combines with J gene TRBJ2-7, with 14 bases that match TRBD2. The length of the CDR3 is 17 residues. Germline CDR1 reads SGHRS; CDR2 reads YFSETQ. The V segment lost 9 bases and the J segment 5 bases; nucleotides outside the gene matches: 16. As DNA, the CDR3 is TGCGCCACGCGACCGGGACTAGCGGGAGAGTGGGCACACGAGCAGTACTTC. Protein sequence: CATRPGLAGEWAHEQYF.

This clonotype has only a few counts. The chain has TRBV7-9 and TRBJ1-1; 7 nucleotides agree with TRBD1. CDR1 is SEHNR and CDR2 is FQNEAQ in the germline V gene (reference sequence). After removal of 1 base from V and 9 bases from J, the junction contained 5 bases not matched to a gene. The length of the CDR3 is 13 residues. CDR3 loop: CASSLDSTGKAFF. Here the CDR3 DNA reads TGTGCCAGCAGCTTAGATTCGACAGGGAAAGCTTTCTTT.

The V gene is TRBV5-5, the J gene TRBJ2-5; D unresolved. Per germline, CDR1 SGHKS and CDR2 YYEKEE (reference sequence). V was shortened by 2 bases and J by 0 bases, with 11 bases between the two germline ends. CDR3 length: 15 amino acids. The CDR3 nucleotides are TGTGCCAGCAGCTTTAGCCCTAAGTACCAAGAGACCCAGTACTTC. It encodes CASSFSPKYQETQYF.

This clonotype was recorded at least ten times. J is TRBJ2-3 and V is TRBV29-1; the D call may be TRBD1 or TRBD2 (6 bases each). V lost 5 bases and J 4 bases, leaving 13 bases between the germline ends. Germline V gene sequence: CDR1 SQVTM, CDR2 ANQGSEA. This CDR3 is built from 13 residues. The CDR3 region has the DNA TGCAGCGTTCGGCGGGACATGGCAGATACGCAGTATTTT. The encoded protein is CSVRRDMADTQYF.

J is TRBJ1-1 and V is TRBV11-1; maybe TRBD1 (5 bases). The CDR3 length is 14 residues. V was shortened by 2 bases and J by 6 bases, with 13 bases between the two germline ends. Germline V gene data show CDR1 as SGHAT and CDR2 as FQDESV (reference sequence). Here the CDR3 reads CASSLRRQGAEAFF. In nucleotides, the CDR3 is TGTGCCAGCAGCTTAAGAAGGCAGGGCGCTGAAGCTTTCTTT.

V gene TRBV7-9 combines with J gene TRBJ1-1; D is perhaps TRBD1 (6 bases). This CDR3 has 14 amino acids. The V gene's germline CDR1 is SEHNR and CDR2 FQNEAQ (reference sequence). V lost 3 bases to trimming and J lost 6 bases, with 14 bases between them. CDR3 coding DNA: TGTGCCAGCAGCTTGAGTTCCGGGACATCTGAAGCTTTCTTT. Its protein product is CASSLSSGTSEAFF.

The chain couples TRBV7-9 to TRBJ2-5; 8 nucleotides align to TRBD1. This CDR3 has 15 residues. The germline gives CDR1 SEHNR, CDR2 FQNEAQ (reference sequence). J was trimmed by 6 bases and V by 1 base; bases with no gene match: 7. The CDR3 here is CASSLVGQVIQTQYF. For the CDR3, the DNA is TGTGCCAGCAGCTTAGTGGGACAGGTCATACAGACCCAGTACTTC.